The 7 T cell receptor beta chains presented below share a single source sample, sequenced in a study of vaccination effects on CD4 cells after COVID-19. TCRdb keeps only in-frame clones here, not all; method: immunoSEQ multiplex PCR. The sample lists some 59,000 clones, 80% to 85% occurring once. No antigens are known for them. CD4+ T cells specific for antigen were expanded with viral peptide pools by the ViraFEST assay before sequencing. Cells that had been cultured for 10 days were the source of isolated CD4+ T cells. Here the sequenced sample was CD4+ T cells from PBMCs cultured with HCoV-229E spike peptides, taken before COVID-19 vaccination. These receptors came from a human donor who received a COVID-19 vaccine.

The chain links TRBV11-2 to TRBJ2-3; D uncertain. Germline lookup yields CDR1 SGHAT and CDR2 FQNNGV. This CDR3 comprises 15 residues. Trimming left V 5 bases short and J 2 bases short, with 14 bases between. The DNA of the CDR3 is TGTGCCAGCAGCCCGGTCGGGCTAATCACAGATACGCAGTATTTT. Translated: CASSPVGLITDTQYF.

The chain carries TRBV24-1 and TRBJ2-3; D unresolved. This CDR3 is 14 amino acids long. The germline CDR1 and CDR2 sequences are KGHDR and SFDVKD. Trimming removed 4 bases from V and 4 bases from J, with 11 bases in between. The CDR3: CATSDQRGADTQYF. The CDR3 DNA is TGTGCCACCAGTGACCAACGTGGGGCAGATACGCAGTATTTT.

This clone was seen a handful of times. The V and J genes are TRBV7-3 and TRBJ1-1, with TRBD1 matching 7 bases. Germline V gene sequence: CDR1 SGHTA, CDR2 FQGTGA. The V gene end was trimmed by 5 bases and the J gene end by 3 bases; junction bases not matched to a gene: 3. The CDR3 contains 13 residues. CDR3 in DNA: TGTGCCAGCAGCGTACAGGGGTACACTGAAGCTTTCTTT. It encodes CASSVQGYTEAFF.

The V gene is TRBV28, the J gene TRBJ1-5; no reliable D call. Trimming cost V 3 bases and J 6 bases, with 6 bases left between them. Germline V gene data show CDR1 as MDHEN and CDR2 as SYDVKM. The CDR3 sequence is 12 residues long. The CDR3 nucleotides are TGTGCCAGCAGTTTGGTTGGTCAGCCCCAGCATTTT. Its translation: CASSLVGQPQHF.

On this clone: Additional DNA sequences in this sample encode the identical CDR3. The V and J genes are TRBV12-3 or TRBV12-4 and TRBJ1-5; D is uncertain. This CDR3 spans 12 amino acids. V shed 3 bases and J shed 4 bases, with 4 bases lying between them. CDR3 in DNA: TGTGCCAGCAGTTTTGGAAATCAGCCCCAGCATTTT. Amino acid sequence: CASSFGNQPQHF.

The chain links TRBV2 to TRBJ2-5; D remains ambiguous. The V gene's germline CDR1 is SNHLY and CDR2 FYNNEI. Between the trimmed V and J ends, which lost 9 bases and 5 bases, there was a span of 7 bases. The CDR3 covers 10 residues. The DNA of the CDR3 is TGTGCCAGTGTTAAGGAGACCCAGTACTTC. It translates to CASVKETQYF.

This chain links TRBV24-1 with TRBJ1-2; 7 bases line up with TRBD1. From germline, CDR1 is KGHDR and CDR2 SFDVKD. The CDR3 has 15 amino acids. The V segment lost 3 bases and the J segment 4 bases; nucleotides outside the gene matches: 7. This CDR3 is CATSDESTGSYGYTF. DNA of the CDR3: TGTGCCACCAGTGATGAGTCGACAGGGAGCTATGGCTACACCTTC.